This T cell receptor beta chain was observed in a study of PD-1 blockade in mismatch repair-deficient tumors. Overall study context: Patients had around twelve mismatch repair-deficient cancer types, all previously treated and progressing. Study-level results: Tumor-resident clones, often absent from pretreatment blood, expanded after pembrolizumab and then contracted.

Some clones are missing from TCRdb's copy, which holds only in-frame ones; the method was immunoSEQ multiplex PCR. The sample yields some 110,000 clones, about 83% seen once. Remarks on this clone: Its antigen is still unknown.

Every patient had mismatch repair deficiency by PCR or immunohistochemistry. TCRs were sequenced from three patients responding to pembrolizumab. Looked up from germline, CDR1 is LGHNA and CDR2 is YNFKEQ. V was clipped by 1 base and J by 8 bases, with 9 bases between them. The CDR3 extends over 13 amino acids. The specimen was peripheral blood, collected 60 weeks after starting pembrolizumab. The V gene is TRBV4-2, the J gene TRBJ2-1, with D uncertain. The receptor comes from an adult with mismatch repair-deficient cancer. The DNA of the CDR3 is TGTGCCAGCAGCCAAGTAGTATGGGATGAGCAGTTCTTC. Its translation is CASSQVVWDEQFF.